Given below is one T cell receptor beta chain in context. The sample belongs to a study of blood T cell repertoires in COVID-19. As for the study in general: Donors in the United States, Italy and Spain gave samples during acute or convalescent COVID-19. T cells, B-cell-depleted T cells, or PBMCs provided the cDNA or gDNA that served as material.

Assay used: immunoSEQ multiplex PCR; TCRdb lists only in-frame clones, some missing. The data show about 420,000 clones, around nine tenths seen once. Recruited during active infection, patients (from Seattle) were subsequently followed longitudinally. Sequenced material: peripheral blood. The receptor comes from a man aged 18 to 29 with COVID-19, enrolled during active disease.

The CDR3 DNA is TGTGCCAGCAGTGAAGAAACCGGGACAGTTGTCGAAAAACTGTTTTTT. Its translation is CASSEETGTVVEKLFF. The chain uses TRBV2 and TRBJ1-4, with 7 bases identical to TRBD1. Trimming took 1 base from V and 8 from J; bases not matched to a gene: 10. Germline assignment: CDR1 SNHLY and CDR2 FYNNEI. The CDR3 runs to 16 residues. Full variable domain (rest looked up from reference TRBV2 and TRBJ1-4): EPEVTQTPSHQVTQMGQEVILRCVPISNHLYFYWYRQILGQKVEFLVSFYNNEISEKSEIFDDQFSVERPDGSNFTLKIRSTKLEDSAMYFCASSEETGTVVEKLFFGSGTQLSVL.